This T cell receptor (beta chain) was sequenced for a study of T cells after yellow fever vaccination. Study results and limitations: Contamination of FACS-sorted repertoires by abundant clonotypes from the bulk population could occur.

This clonotype was found a few times. The antigen is unknown. A single record per CDR3 protein comes from TCRdb applying MiXCR to the 5' RACE reads. The repertoire consists of 200,000 to 250,000 distinct CDR3 sequences, with roughly 3.3% occurring once and the leading ten covering around 3%. Trimming left V 5 bases short and J 8 bases short, with 25 bases between. The CDR3 spans 16 residues. Germline V CDR1 and CDR2: SSHAT, FNYEAQ (reference sequence). The clonotype comes from a man younger than 30 who received the YFV17D yellow fever vaccine. Sequencing used CD4+ T cells sorted from PBMCs, obtained 10 days after the yellow fever booster vaccination. The chain has TRBV7-7 and TRBJ2-7; D is tentatively TRBD1 or TRBD2 (5 bases each). For the CDR3, the DNA is TGTGCCAGCAGCCCCGGGCTTTCCGGGACGGGAATGAAGCAGTACTTC. Translation gives CASSPGLSGTGMKQYF.